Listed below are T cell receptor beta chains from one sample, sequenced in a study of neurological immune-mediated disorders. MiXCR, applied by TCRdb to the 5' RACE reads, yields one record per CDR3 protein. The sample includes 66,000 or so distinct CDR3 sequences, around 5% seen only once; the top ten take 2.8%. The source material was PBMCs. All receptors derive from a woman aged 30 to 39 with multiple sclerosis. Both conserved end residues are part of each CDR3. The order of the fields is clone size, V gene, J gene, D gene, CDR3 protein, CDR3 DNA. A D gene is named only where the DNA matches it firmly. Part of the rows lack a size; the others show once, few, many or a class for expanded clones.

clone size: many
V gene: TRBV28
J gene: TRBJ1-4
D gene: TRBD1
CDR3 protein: CASSFSGQGTEKLFF
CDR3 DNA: TGTGCCAGCAGTTTCTCGGGACAGGGTACCGAAAAACTGTTTTTT

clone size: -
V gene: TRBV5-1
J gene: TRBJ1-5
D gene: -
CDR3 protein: CASRNSYYPMPQHF
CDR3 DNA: TGCGCCAGCAGAAACTCTTACTACCCCATGCCCCAGCATTTT

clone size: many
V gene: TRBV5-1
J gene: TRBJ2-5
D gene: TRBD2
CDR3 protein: CASLRGGANAEETQYF
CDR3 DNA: TGCGCCAGCCTCCGGGGGGGCGCAAATGCCGAAGAGACCCAGTACTTC

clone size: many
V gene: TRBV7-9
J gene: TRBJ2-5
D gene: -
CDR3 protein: CASSLASGMETQYF
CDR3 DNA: TGTGCCAGCAGCTTAGCTTCAGGGATGGAGACCCAGTACTTC

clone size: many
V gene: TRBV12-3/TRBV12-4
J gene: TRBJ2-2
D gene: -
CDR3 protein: CASSAADRELFF
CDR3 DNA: TGTGCCAGCAGTGCCGCAGACCGGGAGCTGTTTTTT

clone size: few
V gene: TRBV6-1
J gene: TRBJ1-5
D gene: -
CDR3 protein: CASRDSYSNQPQHF
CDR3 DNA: TGTGCCAGCAGGGACAGCTATAGCAATCAGCCCCAGCATTTT

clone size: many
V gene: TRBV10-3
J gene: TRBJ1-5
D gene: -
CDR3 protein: CAISGAGTQPQHF
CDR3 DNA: TGTGCCATCAGTGGAGCCGGGACTCAGCCCCAGCATTTT

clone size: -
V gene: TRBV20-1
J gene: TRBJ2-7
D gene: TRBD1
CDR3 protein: CSAIGLPLEQEGTVSSYEQYF
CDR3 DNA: TGCAGTGCTATCGGCCTACCACTCGAACAGGAAGGGACAGTCAGCTCCTACGAGCAGTACTTC

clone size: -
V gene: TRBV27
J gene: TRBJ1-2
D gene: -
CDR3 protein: CASSLSAGLTNYGYTF
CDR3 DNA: TGTGCCAGCAGTTTATCGGCAGGGCTAACTAACTATGGCTACACCTTC

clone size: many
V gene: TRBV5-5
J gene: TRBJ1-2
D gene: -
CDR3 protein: CASSWYPGSYTF
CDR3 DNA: TGTGCCAGCAGCTGGTACCCCGGTAGCTACACCTTC

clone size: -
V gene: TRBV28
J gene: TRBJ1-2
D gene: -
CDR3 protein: CASRGEGSDYGYTF
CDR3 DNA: TGTGCCAGCAGGGGGGAAGGGTCAGACTATGGCTACACCTTC

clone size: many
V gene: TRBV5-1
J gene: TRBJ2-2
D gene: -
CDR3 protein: CASSPRGPGRTGELFF
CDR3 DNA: TGCGCCAGCAGCCCTAGGGGACCGGGAAGGACCGGGGAGCTGTTTTTT

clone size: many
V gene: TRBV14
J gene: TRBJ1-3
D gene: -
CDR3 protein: CASSKQGLTGNTIYF
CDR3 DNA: TGTGCCAGCAGCAAGCAGGGGCTAACGGGAAACACCATATATTTT

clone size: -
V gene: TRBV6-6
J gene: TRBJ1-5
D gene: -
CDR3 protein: CASSYPQGGQPQNF
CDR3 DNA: TGTGCCAGCAGTTACCCACAGGGAGGTCAGCCCCAGAATTTT

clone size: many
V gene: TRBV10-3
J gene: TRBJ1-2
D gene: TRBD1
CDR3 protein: CAISQDRDYGYTF
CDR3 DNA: TGTGCCATCAGCCAGGACAGGGACTATGGCTACACCTTC